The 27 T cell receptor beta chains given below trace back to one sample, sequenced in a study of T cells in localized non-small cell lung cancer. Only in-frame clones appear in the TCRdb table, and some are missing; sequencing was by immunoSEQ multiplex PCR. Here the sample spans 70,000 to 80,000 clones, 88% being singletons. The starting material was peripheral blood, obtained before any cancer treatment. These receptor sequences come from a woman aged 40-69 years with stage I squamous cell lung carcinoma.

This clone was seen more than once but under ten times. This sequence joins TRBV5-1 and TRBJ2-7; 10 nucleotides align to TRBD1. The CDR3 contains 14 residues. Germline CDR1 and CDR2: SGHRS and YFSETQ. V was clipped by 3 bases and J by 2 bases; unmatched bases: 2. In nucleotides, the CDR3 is TGCGCCAGCAGCTCCGGACAGGGGGCCTACGAGCAGTACTTC. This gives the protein CASSSGQGAYEQYF. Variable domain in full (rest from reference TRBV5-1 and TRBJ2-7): KAGVTQTPRYLIKTRGQQVTLSCSPISGHRSVSWYQQTPGQGLQFLFEYFSETQRNKGNFPGRFSGRQFSNSRSEMNVSTLELGDSALYLCASSSGQGAYEQYFGPGTRLTVT.

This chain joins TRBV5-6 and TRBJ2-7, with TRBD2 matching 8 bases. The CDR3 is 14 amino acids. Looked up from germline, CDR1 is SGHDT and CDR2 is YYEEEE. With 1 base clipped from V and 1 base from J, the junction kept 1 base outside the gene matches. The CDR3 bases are TGTGCCAGCAGCTTGCTAGCGGGTTCCTACGAGCAGTACTTC. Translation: CASSLLAGSYEQYF.

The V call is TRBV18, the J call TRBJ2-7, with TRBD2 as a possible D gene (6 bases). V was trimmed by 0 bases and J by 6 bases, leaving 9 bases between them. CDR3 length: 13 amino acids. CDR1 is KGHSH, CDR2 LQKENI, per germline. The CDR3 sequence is CASSPPGGFEQYF. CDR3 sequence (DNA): TGTGCCAGCTCACCACCCGGGGGATTCGAGCAGTACTTC.

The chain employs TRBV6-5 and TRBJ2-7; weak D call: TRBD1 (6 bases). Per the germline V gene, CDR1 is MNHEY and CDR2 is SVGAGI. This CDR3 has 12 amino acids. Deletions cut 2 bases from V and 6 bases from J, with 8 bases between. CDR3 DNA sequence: TGTGCCAGCAGTTACCAGGGGTTCGAGCAGTACTTC. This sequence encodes CASSYQGFEQYF.

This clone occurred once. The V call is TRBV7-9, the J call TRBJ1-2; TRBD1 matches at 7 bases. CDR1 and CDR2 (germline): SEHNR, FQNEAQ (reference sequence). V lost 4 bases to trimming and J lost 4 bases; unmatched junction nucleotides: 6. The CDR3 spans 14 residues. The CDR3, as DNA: TGTGCCAGCAGCTCAGACAGGGAATCCTATGGCTACACCTTC. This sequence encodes CASSSDRESYGYTF.

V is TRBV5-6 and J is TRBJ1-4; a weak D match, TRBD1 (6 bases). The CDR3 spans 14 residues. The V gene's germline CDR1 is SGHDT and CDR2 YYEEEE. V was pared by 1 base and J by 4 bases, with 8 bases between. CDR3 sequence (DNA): TGTGCCAGCAGCTTGCAGGGGCTTAATGAAAAACTGTTTTTT. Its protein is CASSLQGLNEKLFF. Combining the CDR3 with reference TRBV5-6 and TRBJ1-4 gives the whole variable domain DAGVTQSPTHLIKTRGQQVTLRCSPKSGHDTVSWYQQALGQGPQFIFQYYEEEERQRGNFPDRFSGHQFPNYSSELNVNALLLGDSALYLCASSLQGLNEKLFFGSGTQLSVL.

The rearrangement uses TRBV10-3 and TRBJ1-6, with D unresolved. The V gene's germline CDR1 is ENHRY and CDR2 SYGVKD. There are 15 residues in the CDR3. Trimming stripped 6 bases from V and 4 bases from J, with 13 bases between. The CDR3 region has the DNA TGTGCCATCAGCGAGCCCGGTGCGTATAATTCACCCCTCCACTTT. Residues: CAISEPGAYNSPLHF.

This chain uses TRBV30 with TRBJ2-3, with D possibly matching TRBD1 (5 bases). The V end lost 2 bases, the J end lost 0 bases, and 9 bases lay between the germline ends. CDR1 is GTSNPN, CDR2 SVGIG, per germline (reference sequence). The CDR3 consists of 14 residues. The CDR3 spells CAWSIRVSTDTQYF. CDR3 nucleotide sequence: TGTGCCTGGAGTATCAGGGTTAGCACAGATACGCAGTATTTT.

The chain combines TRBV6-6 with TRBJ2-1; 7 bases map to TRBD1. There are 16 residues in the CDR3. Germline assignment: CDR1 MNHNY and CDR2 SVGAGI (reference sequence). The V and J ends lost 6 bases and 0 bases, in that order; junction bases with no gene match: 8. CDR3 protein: CASRNKGGTSYNEQFF. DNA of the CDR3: TGTGCCAGCAGGAACAAAGGGGGCACCTCCTACAATGAGCAGTTCTTC.

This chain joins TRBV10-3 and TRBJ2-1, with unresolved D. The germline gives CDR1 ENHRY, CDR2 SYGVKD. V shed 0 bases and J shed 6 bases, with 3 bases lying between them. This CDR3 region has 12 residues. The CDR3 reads CAISESGNEQFF. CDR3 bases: TGTGCCATCAGTGAGTCGGGCAATGAGCAGTTCTTC.

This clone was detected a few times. CDR3 in DNA: TGTGCCAGCAGTAGAACGGGAGCTTCCTATGGCTACACCTTC. Amino acids: CASSRTGASYGYTF. The chain joins TRBV27 to TRBJ1-2; D gene ambiguous. Germline V gene lookup returns CDR1 MNHEY and CDR2 SMNVEV (reference sequence). The CDR3 has 14 amino acids. Trimming took off 5 bases at V and 4 bases at J, with 14 bases between the two ends.

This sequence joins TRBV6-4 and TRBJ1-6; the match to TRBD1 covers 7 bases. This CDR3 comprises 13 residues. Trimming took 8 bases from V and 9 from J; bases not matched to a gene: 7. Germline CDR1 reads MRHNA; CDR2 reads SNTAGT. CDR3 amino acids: CASGTDTSSPLHF. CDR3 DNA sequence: TGTGCCAGCGGGACAGATACTAGTTCACCCCTCCACTTT.

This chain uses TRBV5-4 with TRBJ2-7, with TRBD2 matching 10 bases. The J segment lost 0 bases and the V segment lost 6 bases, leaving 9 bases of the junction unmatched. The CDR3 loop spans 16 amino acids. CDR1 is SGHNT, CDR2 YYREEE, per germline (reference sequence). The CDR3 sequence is CASMSSGGAVSYEQYF. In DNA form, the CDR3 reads TGTGCCAGCATGTCAAGCGGGGGGGCGGTCTCCTACGAGCAGTACTTC.

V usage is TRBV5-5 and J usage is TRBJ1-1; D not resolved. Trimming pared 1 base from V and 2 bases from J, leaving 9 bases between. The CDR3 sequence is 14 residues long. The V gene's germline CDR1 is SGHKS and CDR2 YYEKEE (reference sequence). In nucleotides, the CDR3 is TGTGCCAGCAGCTTGTTAGGCGACAACACTGAAGCTTTCTTT. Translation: CASSLLGDNTEAFF.

CDR3 loop: CAISAEREGYEQYF. The CDR3 DNA is TGTGCCATCAGTGCGGAAAGGGAGGGCTACGAGCAGTACTTC. The rearrangement joins TRBV10-3 to TRBJ2-7; the match to TRBD2 covers 7 bases. Germline V CDR1 and CDR2: ENHRY, SYGVKD. This CDR3 region has 14 residues. V lost 4 bases to trimming and J lost 3 bases; unmatched junction nucleotides: 6.

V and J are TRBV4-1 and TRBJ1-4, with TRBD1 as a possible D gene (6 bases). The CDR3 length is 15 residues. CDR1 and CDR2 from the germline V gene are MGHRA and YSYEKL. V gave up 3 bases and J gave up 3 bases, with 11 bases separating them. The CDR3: CASSQVDRANEKLFF. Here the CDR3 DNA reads TGCGCCAGCAGCCAGGTGGACAGAGCTAATGAAAAACTGTTTTTT.

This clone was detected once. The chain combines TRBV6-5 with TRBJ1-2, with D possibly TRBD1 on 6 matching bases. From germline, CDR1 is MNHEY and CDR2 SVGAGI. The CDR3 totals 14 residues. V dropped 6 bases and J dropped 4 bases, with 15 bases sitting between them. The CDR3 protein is CASSRGQLVYGYTF. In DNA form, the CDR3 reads TGTGCCAGCAGCCGGGGACAACTGGTCTATGGCTACACCTTC.

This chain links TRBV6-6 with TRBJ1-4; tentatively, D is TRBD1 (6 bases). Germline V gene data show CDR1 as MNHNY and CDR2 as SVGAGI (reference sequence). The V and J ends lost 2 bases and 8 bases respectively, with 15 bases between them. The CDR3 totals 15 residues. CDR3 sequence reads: CASSYNGGSGEKLFF. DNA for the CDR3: TGTGCCAGCAGTTACAATGGGGGCTCAGGCGAAAAACTGTTTTTT.

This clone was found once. Here the CDR3 reads CASSAVGQTEAFF. CDR3 sequence (DNA): TGTGCCAGCAGCGCTGTCGGACAGACTGAAGCTTTCTTT. The rearrangement uses TRBV9 and TRBJ1-1; perhaps TRBD1 as D (6 bases). With 3 bases removed from V and 5 bases from J, the gap between germline ends came to 11 bases. The CDR3 runs 13 residues. Per germline, CDR1 SGDLS and CDR2 YYNGEE.

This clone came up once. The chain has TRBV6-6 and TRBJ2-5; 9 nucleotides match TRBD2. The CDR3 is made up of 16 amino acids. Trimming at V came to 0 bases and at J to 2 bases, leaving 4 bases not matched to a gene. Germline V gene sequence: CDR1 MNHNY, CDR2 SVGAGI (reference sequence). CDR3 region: CASSYSQRGAQETQYF. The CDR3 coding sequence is TGTGCCAGCAGTTACTCTCAGCGGGGGGCACAAGAGACCCAGTACTTC.

CDR3 DNA sequence: TGTGCCAGCAGTGAGCAGGACTCTTACAATGAGCAGTTCTTC. Its translation is CASSEQDSYNEQFF. The chain recombines TRBV2 with TRBJ2-1; the D gene is possibly TRBD2 (5 bases). Trimming removed 3 bases at V and 4 bases at J, with 10 bases between. CDR3 length equals 14 residues. The V gene's germline CDR1 is SNHLY and CDR2 FYNNEI.

The CDR3 DNA reads as TGTGCCAGTGTACAGACAGAAAACACTGAAGCTTTCTTT. Its protein product is CASVQTENTEAFF. The V and J genes are TRBV19 and TRBJ1-1; D is perhaps TRBD1 (5 bases). This CDR3 has 13 residues. The ends were cut back, 8 bases at V and 2 bases at J, with 12 bases in the middle. Germline V CDR1 and CDR2: LNHDA, SQIVND (reference sequence).

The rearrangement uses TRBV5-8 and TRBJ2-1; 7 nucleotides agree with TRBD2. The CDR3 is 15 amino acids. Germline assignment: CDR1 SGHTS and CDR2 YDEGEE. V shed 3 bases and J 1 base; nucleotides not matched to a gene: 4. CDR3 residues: CASSYSGGSYNEQFF. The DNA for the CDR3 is TGTGCCAGCAGCTATTCGGGGGGTTCCTACAATGAGCAGTTCTTC.

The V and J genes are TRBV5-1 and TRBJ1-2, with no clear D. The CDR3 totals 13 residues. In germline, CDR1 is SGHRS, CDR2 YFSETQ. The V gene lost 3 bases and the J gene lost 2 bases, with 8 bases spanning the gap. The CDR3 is CASSSDGNYGYTF. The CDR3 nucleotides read TGCGCCAGCAGCTCGGACGGAAACTATGGCTACACCTTC.

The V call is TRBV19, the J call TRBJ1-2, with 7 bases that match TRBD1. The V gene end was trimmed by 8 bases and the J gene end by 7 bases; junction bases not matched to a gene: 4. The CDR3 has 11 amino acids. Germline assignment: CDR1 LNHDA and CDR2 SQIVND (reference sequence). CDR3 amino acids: CASSTGVGYTF. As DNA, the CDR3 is TGTGCCAGTTCCACAGGGGTTGGCTACACCTTC. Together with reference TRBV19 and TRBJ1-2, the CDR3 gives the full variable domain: DGGITQSPKYLFRKEGQNVTLSCEQNLNHDAMYWYRQDPGQGLRLIYYSQIVNDFQKGDIAEGYSVSREKKESFPLTVTSAQKNPTAFYLCASSTGVGYTFGSGTRLTVV.

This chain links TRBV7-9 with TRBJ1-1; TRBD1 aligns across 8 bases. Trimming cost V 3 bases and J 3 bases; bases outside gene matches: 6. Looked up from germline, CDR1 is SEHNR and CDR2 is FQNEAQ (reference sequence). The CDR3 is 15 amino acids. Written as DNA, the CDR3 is TGTGCCAGCAGCTTGACAGGGGCGATCGACACTGAAGCTTTCTTT. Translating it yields CASSLTGAIDTEAFF.

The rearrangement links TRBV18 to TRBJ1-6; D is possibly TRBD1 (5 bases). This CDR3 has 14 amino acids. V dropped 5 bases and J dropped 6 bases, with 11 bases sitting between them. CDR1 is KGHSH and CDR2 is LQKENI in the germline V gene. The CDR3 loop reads CASSEKRGNSPLHF. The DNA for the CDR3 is TGTGCCAGCTCAGAGAAGAGGGGTAATTCACCCCTCCACTTT.